This T cell receptor (beta chain) was observed in a study of response to subunit inactivated influenza vaccine. Study-level results: The authors suggested that every seasonal influenza vaccination recruits few new T cells.

Trimming cost V 6 bases and J 9 bases, with 12 bases left between them. From germline, CDR1 is MNHNS and CDR2 SASEGT. The length of the CDR3 is 13 residues. This clonotype was seen repeatedly, ten times or more. Antigen unknown. TCRdb ran MiXCR on the RT-PCR reads and lists one entry per CDR3 protein. The sample includes a few hundred thousand distinct CDR3 sequences, roughly 7.9% of them seen just once. Material: PBMCs from blood, obtained less than 30 months after vaccination. The source is a man aged 50 to 75 who received an inactivated influenza vaccine. The chain uses TRBV6-1 and TRBJ1-6, with no clear D. CDR3 sequence reads: CASRQEGGSPLHF. The CDR3 coding sequence is TGTGCCAGCAGGCAAGAGGGAGGTTCACCCCTCCACTTT.